The sample holds a few counts of the clone carrying this TCR beta chain. This record belongs to a study of blood T cells in healthy people across ages. Study-wide context: T cells yielded about one barcoded beta molecule per two cells through template switching.

Trimming shortened V by 4 bases and J by 7 bases, and 8 bases separated the two germline ends. Looked up from germline, CDR1 is SGHTA and CDR2 is FQGTGA. CDR3 length equals 13 residues. Combining a sample-barcoded 5' primer with a J-beta primer mix, a second PCR ran for roughly 6 to 12 cycles. Sequencing yielded, for each sample, at least 2.5 million paired-end reads carrying CDR3. TCRdb re-called the 5' RACE reads through MiXCR, storing one row per CDR3 protein. The sample lists hundreds of thousands of distinct CDR3 sequences, approximately 60% seen once, with about 26% in the top ten. The clonotype was recovered from a middle-aged man in good health. Sequencing used blood. The chain has TRBV7-3 and TRBJ1-6; D call uncertain. CDR3 amino acids: CASSSKQNSPLHF. In DNA form, the CDR3 reads TGTGCCAGCAGCTCAAAACAAAATTCACCCCTCCACTTT.